This T cell receptor beta chain was identified during a study of technical replicates of blood from a handful of donors. The CDR3 covers 16 residues. Trimming cost V 4 bases and J 6 bases, with 23 bases left between them. Germline V gene data show CDR1 as SGHDT and CDR2 as YYEEEE. Data came from immunoSEQ multiplex PCR; TCRdb stores just in-frame clones and leaves some out. This sample has 78,000 or so clones; about 89% occur once, and the top ten carry roughly 0.38%. Material: T cells isolated from PBMCs. The chain is built from TRBV5-6 and TRBJ2-7; possibly TRBD2 for D (6 bases). This clonotype originated in a human donor in good health. The DNA for the CDR3 is TGTGCCAGCAGCAATCCTCCGGGACTCCTTCGGCGCGAGCAGTACTTC. Protein sequence: CASSNPPGLLRREQYF.